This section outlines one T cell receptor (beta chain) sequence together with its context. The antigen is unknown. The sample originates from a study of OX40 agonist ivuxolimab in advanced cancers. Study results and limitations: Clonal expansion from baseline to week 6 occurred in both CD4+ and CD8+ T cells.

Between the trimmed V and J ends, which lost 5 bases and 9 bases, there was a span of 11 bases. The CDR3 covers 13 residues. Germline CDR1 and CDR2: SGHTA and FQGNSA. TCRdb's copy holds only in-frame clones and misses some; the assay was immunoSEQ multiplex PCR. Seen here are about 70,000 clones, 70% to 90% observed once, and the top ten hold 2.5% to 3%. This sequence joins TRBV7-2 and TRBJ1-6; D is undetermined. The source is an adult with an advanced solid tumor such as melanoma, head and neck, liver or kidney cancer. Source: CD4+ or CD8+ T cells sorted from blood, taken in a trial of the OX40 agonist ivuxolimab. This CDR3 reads CASSPSPLSPLHF. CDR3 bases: TGTGCCAGCAGCCCCTCCCCCCTTTCACCCCTCCACTTT.